This T cell receptor (beta chain) was found in a study of pediatric ulcerative colitis. Across the whole study: Fewer than 10 patients showed pancolitis and two showed left-sided colitis.

With respect to this clone: Its antigen is not identified.

Rectal tissue came from one to two pinch biopsies taken at colonoscopy. The CDR3 is 14 residues long. Trimming removed 0 bases at V and 0 bases at J, with 5 bases between. CDR1 and CDR2 (germline): SGHRS, YFSETQ. The assay was immunoSEQ multiplex PCR, and TCRdb's table has in-frame clones only and misses some. The table lists about 35,000 clones, around 80% of them singletons. General study points: Blood-rectal clonal overlap within each person was significantly higher in ulcerative colitis patients than controls. A couple of rectal CDR3 clonotypes occurred in all ulcerative colitis patients.

This receptor was identified in a boy under 18 with mild ulcerative colitis. V usage is TRBV5-1 and J usage is TRBJ2-3; no clear D gene. Material: gut tissue. CDR3: CASSLGHSTDTQYF. The CDR3 coding sequence is TGCGCCAGCAGCTTGGGACATAGCACAGATACGCAGTATTTT.